The subject of this entry is one T cell receptor beta chain. Its target is unknown. This entry belongs to a study of metastatic and nonmetastatic thyroid tumors. The overall study: Thyroid patients, malignant and benign, had repertoires compared across blood and tumor or nodule tissue.

Trimming removed 5 bases from V and 5 bases from J; junction bases left unmatched: 8. CDR1 is SGHRS and CDR2 is YFSETQ in the germline V gene. The CDR3 sequence is 15 residues long. How the authors handled the data: The study's classifier, a distant-metastasis tool for papillary thyroid cancer, was built using CDR3 differences across clinicopathological groups. TCRdb re-called clones via MiXCR from the PCR reads. These V and J calls rely on TCRdb rather than the paper's analysis. The data show about 38,000 clones, around 43% seen once. Each patient went into thyroid surgery without having received any treatment. Regarding the study as a whole: Malignant thyroid tumors reportedly had TCR beta diversity that was significantly higher than in benign nodules, in blood and tumor.

The clonotype originates from a male donor with papillary thyroid cancer or a benign thyroid nodule (not recorded which). Some clones in this sample may be carry-over from other donors' samples. The chain carries TRBV5-1 and TRBJ2-2; 8 nucleotides align to TRBD2. The sequenced sample was tumor tissue. CDR3 bases: TGCGCCAGCAGGAGTCGGGGGGGCGATACCGGGGAGCTGTTTTTT. Its protein is CASRSRGGDTGELFF.